The 29 T cell receptor beta chains given below trace back to one sample, sequenced in a study of PD-1 blockade in classical Hodgkin lymphoma. Repertoires were generated with immunoSEQ multiplex PCR, while TCRdb's copy carries only in-frame clones and drops some. The table shows under 45,000 clones, with roughly 70% occurring only once. All the patients suffered relapse after autologous stem cell transplantation, and brentuximab vedotin exposure differed. The material sequenced was peripheral blood mononuclear cells (PBMCs), taken at baseline. The receptor set was obtained from a human donor with classical Hodgkin lymphoma.

The V gene is TRBV30, the J gene TRBJ1-1; TRBD1 is a possible D gene (6 bases). This CDR3 spans 13 amino acids. V dropped 1 base and J dropped 4 bases, with 10 bases sitting between them. Germline V gene data show CDR1 as GTSNPN and CDR2 as SVGIG (reference sequence). The CDR3: CAWSGPRGTEAFF. Written as DNA, the CDR3 is TGTGCCTGGAGTGGGCCCAGGGGCACTGAAGCTTTCTTT. Full variable domain (outside the CDR3, taken from reference TRBV30 and TRBJ1-1): SQTIHQWPATLVQPVGSPLSLECTVEGTSNPNLYWYRQAAGRGLQLLFYSVGIGQISSEVPQNLSASRPQDRQFILSSKKLLLSDSGFYLCAWSGPRGTEAFFGQGTRLTVV.

The CDR3 DNA follows: TGTGCCAGTAGGGGACTAGGAGAGACCCAGTACTTC. Its translation: CASRGLGETQYF. V is TRBV19 and J is TRBJ2-5; TRBD2 matches 8 bases. The length of the CDR3 is 12 residues. CDR1 is LNHDA and CDR2 is SQIVND in the germline V gene (reference sequence). V lost 6 bases and J lost 4; bases outside the gene matches: 1.

The genes are TRBV27 and TRBJ2-7; 12 positions agree with TRBD2. This CDR3 has 14 residues. V was pared by 6 bases and J by 2 bases, with 2 bases of the junction left unmatched. Germline CDR1 is MNHEY and CDR2 is SMNVEV (reference sequence). The CDR3 spells CASRTSGGTYEQYF. CDR3 sequence (DNA): TGTGCCAGCAGAACTAGCGGGGGGACCTACGAGCAGTACTTC.

This clone was picked up a small number of times. The rearrangement joins TRBV4-2 to TRBJ2-6; D might be TRBD2 (6 bases). The CDR3 extends over 15 amino acids. Trimming cost V 0 bases and J 9 bases, with 12 bases left between them. Per germline, CDR1 LGHNA and CDR2 YNFKEQ. The chain's CDR3 is CASSQDSSDFNVLTF. Here the CDR3 DNA reads TGTGCCAGCAGCCAAGATTCTAGCGATTTCAACGTCCTGACTTTC.

The gene calls are TRBV15 and TRBJ2-7; no clear D. This CDR3 has 14 residues. V lost 0 bases to trimming and J lost 3 bases, with 9 bases between them. CDR1 LNHNV and CDR2 YYDKDF come from the germline V gene (reference sequence). The chain's CDR3 is CATSRDRVNYEQYF. The DNA for the CDR3 is TGTGCCACCAGCAGAGATCGGGTGAACTACGAGCAGTACTTC.

This chain connects TRBV6-5 to TRBJ2-5; D remains ambiguous. The ends were cut back, 2 bases at V and 3 bases at J, with 7 bases in the middle. The germline CDR1 and CDR2 sequences are MNHEY and SVGAGI. The CDR3 is 13 residues long. CDR3 DNA: TGTGCCAGCAGTTACGGTCAGAAAGAGACCCAGTACTTC. It is translated as CASSYGQKETQYF.

This chain uses TRBV20-1 with TRBJ2-7; the D gene is possibly TRBD2 (5 bases). The ends were cut back, 0 bases at V and 6 bases at J, with 6 bases in the middle. The CDR3 is 11 residues long. Germline V gives CDR1 DFQATT, CDR2 SNEGSKA (reference sequence). This chain's CDR3 is CSAREAGEQYF. In nucleotides, the CDR3 is TGCAGTGCTAGAGAGGCGGGCGAGCAGTACTTC.

This clone was detected a few times. The rearrangement joins TRBV28 to TRBJ1-2; D gene ambiguous. Germline CDR1 and CDR2: MDHEN and SYDVKM. V shed 6 bases and J shed 2 bases, with 7 bases lying between them. The CDR3 has 12 amino acids. As DNA, the CDR3 is TGTGCCAGCAGCTGGCTAAACTATGGCTACACCTTC. Translation: CASSWLNYGYTF.

The chain couples TRBV5-4 to TRBJ2-7; 8 bases agree with TRBD2. Germline-derived CDR1 and CDR2 are SGHNT and YYREEE (reference sequence). CDR3 length equals 15 residues. The V gene end was trimmed by 1 base and the J gene end by 0 bases; junction bases not matched to a gene: 3. The CDR3: CASSLISGTSYEQYF. The CDR3 bases are TGTGCCAGCAGCTTGATTAGCGGGACCTCCTACGAGCAGTACTTC.

This clone was seen once. J is TRBJ1-1 and V is TRBV5-1; possibly TRBD1 for D (5 bases). The CDR3 covers 15 residues. V lost 4 bases and J 4 bases, leaving 17 bases between the germline ends. CDR1 and CDR2 from the germline V gene are SGHRS and YFSETQ. The CDR3 protein is CASSIGAWLGTEAFF. CDR3 bases: TGCGCCAGCAGCATAGGGGCCTGGCTTGGCACTGAAGCTTTCTTT.

The chain couples TRBV10-3 to TRBJ2-1; 8 nucleotides match TRBD1. Germline CDR1 is ENHRY and CDR2 is SYGVKD. The CDR3 is 14 amino acids. The J segment lost 8 bases and the V segment lost 6 bases, leaving 9 bases of the junction unmatched. This chain's CDR3 is CAISRQGWRDEQFF. CDR3 nucleotides: TGTGCCATCAGCCGACAGGGGTGGCGCGATGAGCAGTTCTTC.

This clone was found once. V and J are TRBV6-5 and TRBJ1-2, with D perhaps TRBD1 (6 bases). This CDR3 has 15 residues. In germline, CDR1 is MNHEY, CDR2 SVGAGI. Deletions cut 1 base from V and 3 bases from J, with 12 bases between. Here the CDR3 DNA reads TGTGCCAGCAGTTACTTGGGGGGCCCGGACTATGGCTACACCTTC. It specifies CASSYLGGPDYGYTF.

The chain joins TRBV6-6 to TRBJ2-5, with D uncertain. The CDR3 consists of 12 residues. The germline V gene has CDR1 MNHNY and CDR2 SVGAGI (reference sequence). The ends were cut back, 2 bases at V and 1 base at J, with 2 bases in the middle. The CDR3 nucleotides are TGTGCCAGCAGTTACAGCCAAGAGACCCAGTACTTC. It translates to CASSYSQETQYF.

V and J are TRBV11-2 and TRBJ2-7, with 9 nucleotides matching TRBD2. The V gene end was trimmed by 8 bases and the J gene end by 4 bases; junction bases not matched to a gene: 9. Germline V CDR1 and CDR2: SGHAT, FQNNGV. This CDR3 has 14 amino acids. The CDR3: CASGLRREGYEQYF. CDR3 in DNA: TGTGCCAGCGGCCTGAGGCGGGAGGGGTACGAGCAGTACTTC.

The chain links TRBV4-1 to TRBJ1-4; the D is unclear. Germline V gene data show CDR1 as MGHRA and CDR2 as YSYEKL. V was cut by 6 bases and J by 7 bases, with 18 bases left in between. CDR3 length: 15 amino acids. CDR3 sequence reads: CASSDLGGNGEKLFF. CDR3 coding DNA: TGCGCCAGCAGTGACCTGGGCGGAAACGGTGAAAAACTGTTTTTT.

The V gene is TRBV4-2, the J gene TRBJ2-7; 10 bases are a match to TRBD1. The germline V gene encodes CDR1 LGHNA and CDR2 YNFKEQ. The CDR3 totals 16 residues. V was pared by 3 bases and J by 2 bases, with 7 bases of the junction left unmatched. CDR3 region: CASSHAAGTGAYEQYF. The DNA for the CDR3 is TGTGCCAGCAGCCATGCCGCCGGGACAGGGGCCTACGAGCAGTACTTC.

As DNA, the CDR3 is TGTGCCAGCAGCGTGGCGGGAGGGCCCTTCGATGAGCAGTTCTTC. Translating gives CASSVAGGPFDEQFF. This chain links TRBV9 with TRBJ2-1; the match to TRBD2 covers 9 bases. Trimming took 2 bases from V and 8 from J; bases not matched to a gene: 8. Germline CDR1 and CDR2: SGDLS and YYNGEE. CDR3 length: 15 amino acids.

This CDR3 is CASSFRTSGARDEQFF. CDR3 coding DNA: TGCGCCAGCAGCTTTCGGACTAGCGGAGCGAGGGATGAGCAGTTCTTC. The rearrangement joins TRBV5-1 to TRBJ2-1; 10 bases are a match to TRBD2. The germline gives CDR1 SGHRS, CDR2 YFSETQ. V dropped 2 bases and J dropped 8; count of bases not matched to a gene: 10. This CDR3 spans 16 amino acids.

The CDR3, as DNA: TGTGCCAGCAGCGTGACAGGGTCCTCCTACGAGCAGTACTTC. Translated: CASSVTGSSYEQYF. V gene TRBV5-5 combines with J gene TRBJ2-7; 7 positions agree with TRBD1. CDR3 length equals 14 residues. The ends lost 4 bases at V and 0 bases at J; junction bases unmatched: 4. Per germline, CDR1 SGHKS and CDR2 YYEKEE (reference sequence).

The gene calls are TRBV7-2 and TRBJ2-7, with D possibly being TRBD1 (6 bases). CDR3 length: 13 residues. Germline lookup yields CDR1 SGHTA and CDR2 FQGNSA. V was cut by 4 bases and J by 4 bases, with 11 bases left in between. The CDR3 sequence: CASSSGDGYEQYF. In nucleotides, the CDR3 is TGTGCCAGCAGCTCAGGGGACGGTTACGAGCAGTACTTC.

J is TRBJ1-2 and V is TRBV7-9; D gene uncertain. Trimming stripped 6 bases from V and 4 bases from J, with 12 bases between. CDR1 is SEHNR and CDR2 is FQNEAQ in the germline V gene (reference sequence). The CDR3 sequence is 13 residues long. The CDR3 DNA is TGTGCCAGCAGTCTCAGACACCTCTATGGCTACACCTTC. Encoded protein: CASSLRHLYGYTF.

The chain combines TRBV19 with TRBJ1-5, with D perhaps matching TRBD1 (5 bases). The CDR3 is made up of 14 amino acids. V lost 5 bases and J 6 bases, leaving 14 bases between the germline ends. Germline CDR1 reads LNHDA; CDR2 reads SQIVND (reference sequence). The CDR3 DNA follows: TGTGCCAGTAGTCAATCGTCCGGGGGTCAGCCCCAGCATTTT. Amino acids: CASSQSSGGQPQHF.

The gene calls are TRBV2 and TRBJ2-4; D remains ambiguous. There are 14 residues in the CDR3. The germline CDR1 and CDR2 sequences are SNHLY and FYNNEI. Between the trimmed V and J ends, which lost 6 bases and 3 bases, there was a span of 12 bases. CDR3 DNA: TGTGCCAGCAGCTCGGCCCTGGGCAAAAACATTCAGTACTTC. As protein: CASSSALGKNIQYF.

The chain recombines TRBV4-3 with TRBJ2-3; D is possibly TRBD1 (5 bases). The CDR3 has 17 amino acids. V was cut by 0 bases and J by 0 bases, with 13 bases left in between. Germline V gene data show CDR1 as LGHNA and CDR2 as YSLEER. The CDR3 reads CASSQDGAVTSTDTQYF. CDR3 bases: TGCGCCAGCAGCCAAGATGGGGCAGTAACTAGCACAGATACGCAGTATTTT.

This chain uses TRBV6-1 with TRBJ2-5, with no clear D. The germline gives CDR1 MNHNS, CDR2 SASEGT. The CDR3 is 11 amino acids. The V and J ends lost 5 bases and 13 bases respectively, with 14 bases between them. The CDR3 spells CASSQPSNPYF. CDR3 DNA sequence: TGTGCCAGCAGTCAGCCTTCGAATCCGTACTTC.

As for this clone: This CDR3 is also generated by other DNA sequences in the sample. V is TRBV29-1 and J is TRBJ1-2; 11 nucleotides agree with TRBD1. The V gene's germline CDR1 is SQVTM and CDR2 ANQGSEA. The CDR3 loop spans 12 amino acids. Unmatched junction bases numbered 5, after V lost 7 bases and J lost 7 bases. CDR3 bases: TGCAGCGGTGGACAGGGGGCAGGTGGCTACACCTTC. Translating gives CSGGQGAGGYTF. Using reference TRBV29-1 and TRBJ1-2 for the parts outside the CDR3, the full variable domain is SAVISQKPSRDICQRGTSLTIQCQVDSQVTMMFWYRQQPGQSLTLIATANQGSEATYESGFVIDKFPISRPNLTFSTLTVSNMSPEDSSIYLCSGGQGAGGYTFGSGTRLTVV.

J is TRBJ1-4 and V is TRBV6-6; TRBD1 might be the D (5 bases). V gave up 5 bases and J gave up 0 bases, with 13 bases separating them. The CDR3 has 16 residues. Germline values: CDR1 MNHNY, CDR2 SVGAGI (reference sequence). The CDR3 coding sequence is TGTGCCAGCAGTCCCCTCCGACAGACAACTAATGAAAAACTGTTTTTT. It is translated as CASSPLRQTTNEKLFF.

The V and J genes are TRBV27 and TRBJ1-2; 7 positions agree with TRBD1. V was pared by 5 bases and J by 7 bases, with 13 bases of the junction left unmatched. Looked up from germline, CDR1 is MNHEY and CDR2 is SMNVEV (reference sequence). CDR3 length: 15 residues. The CDR3 spells CASSPSDRVRSGYTF. CDR3 nucleotide sequence: TGTGCCAGCAGTCCCTCCGACAGGGTGAGGTCTGGCTACACCTTC.

The chain couples TRBV27 to TRBJ2-2; 9 bases are a match to TRBD2. The CDR3 spans 15 residues. Germline trimming cut 2 bases from V and 5 bases from J; bases unmatched to any gene: 3. Per the germline V gene, CDR1 is MNHEY and CDR2 is SMNVEV (reference sequence). The CDR3 loop is CASSLGSGSTGELFF. The CDR3 region has the DNA TGTGCCAGCAGTTTAGGTAGCGGGAGTACCGGGGAGCTGTTTTTT.